This TCR beta chain was observed in a study of T-cell reconstitution after alpha-beta-depleted transplantation in children. Findings of the study overall: At around two months after transplant, the alpha-beta T cells were reportedly derived from several hundred expanded clones that came from non-depleted graft cells. Surviving recipient T cells and thymic progenitors accounted for the high day-60 TCRbeta diversity observed in some patients. One year post-transplant, T-cell counts and diversity were largely derived from T cells produced anew.

TCRbeta library construction was performed incorporating unique molecular identifiers. TCRdb re-called the PCR reads with MiXCR, one entry per CDR3 protein. The table lists tens of thousands of distinct CDR3 sequences, around 7% of them singletons. This clonotype has ten or more counts. The antigen is undetermined. Trimming cost V 10 bases and J 2 bases; bases outside gene matches: 6. Germline CDR1 and CDR2: MDHEN and SYDVKM. The CDR3 is 13 residues long. The chain recombines TRBV28 with TRBJ2-7; 9 bases agree with TRBD1. Sequencing was performed on peripheral blood, taken 60 days after TCRalphabeta/CD19-depleted stem cell transplant. The source of this sequence is a child under three years old who had a stem cell transplant for acute myeloid leukemia, so the T cells may come from the graft donor. CDR3 DNA sequence: TGTGCCACCGCGGGACAGGGTCCCTACGAGCAGTACTTC. Residues: CATAGQGPYEQYF.